The table lists the clone carrying this T cell receptor (beta chain) with a count of one. Its antigen is currently unknown. Trimming shortened V by 4 bases and J by 5 bases, and 17 bases separated the two germline ends. Germline V gene lookup returns CDR1 MDHEN and CDR2 SYDVKM. This CDR3 is 15 amino acids long. Samples were taken several times over chemoradiotherapy. These data come from a study of chemoradiotherapy in HPV16-positive cancers. Profiled with immunoSEQ multiplex PCR; TCRdb holds only in-frame clones, not every one. The table shows over 10,000 clones, with 75% occurring only once. Whole-study results and caveats: Better recurrence-free survival went with HPV-responsive T-cell expansion in HPV16-positive patients. Only two HPV16-positive patients supplied the functional HPV-specificity definition. Candidate HPV-specific clones and E7-related TCR motifs grew in tumor during treatment.

The TCR was taken from a human donor with HPV-associated anogenital cancer. V gene TRBV28 combines with J gene TRBJ1-2; D might be TRBD1 (6 bases). The sample was collected from a patient who underwent chemoradiotherapy. The CDR3 coding sequence is TGTGCCAGCAGTTACCCACAGGGATCGACTTATGGCTACACCTTC. Encoded protein: CASSYPQGSTYGYTF.